The 2 T cell receptor beta chains presented below share a single source sample, sequenced in a study of cytomegalovirus exposure and HLA in healthy donors. PCR involved 60 Vbeta and 13 Jbeta primers. Only in-frame clones appear in the TCRdb table, and some are missing; sequencing was by immunoSEQ multiplex PCR. The sample consists of fewer than 250,000 clones, roughly 80% of them appearing once. Sequences were obtained from PBMCs. Every receptor here comes from a young woman in good health and CMV-seropositive.

This clone was recorded only once. This chain links TRBV19 with TRBJ1-4, with D perhaps TRBD1 (6 bases). From germline, CDR1 is LNHDA and CDR2 SQIVND (reference sequence). CDR3 length equals 13 residues. V dropped 6 bases and J dropped 8 bases, with 13 bases sitting between them. For the CDR3, the DNA is TGTGCCAGTAGGCAGGGGCCCGGGGAAAAACTGTTTTTT. It yields the protein CASRQGPGEKLFF.

This clone was counted only a few times. The V call is TRBV27, the J call TRBJ2-7, with 9 bases identical to TRBD1. The CDR3 has 14 residues. Germline values: CDR1 MNHEY, CDR2 SMNVEV (reference sequence). Trimming removed 8 bases from V and 6 bases from J; junction bases left unmatched: 11. The CDR3 DNA follows: TGTGCCAGCGCCATCGGGGGACAGGGCGCCGAGCAGTACTTC. Translating it yields CASAIGGQGAEQYF.